The source of this T cell receptor (beta chain) is a study of graft-versus-host responses after intestinal transplantation. Study in general: Multivisceral, liver-intestinal, or isolated intestinal transplants were performed in recipients.

Irradiated, violet-dye-labeled stimulator cells, about 200,000 in number, were plated with about 200,000 CFSE-labeled responder cells. Clones were read by immunoSEQ multiplex PCR, and TCRdb kept only the in-frame ones, dropping some. This table holds 9,000 to 13,000 clones, roughly 31% found once. J lost 7 bases, V lost 4 bases, and 11 bases had no gene match. The CDR3 totals 15 residues. Germline V gene lookup returns CDR1 SGHNT and CDR2 YYREEE (reference sequence). The clonotype comes from a human patient who was an organ donor for intestinal transplantation. This chain joins TRBV5-4 and TRBJ2-1, with 7 bases identical to TRBD2. The sequencing used alloreactive CD4+ T cells from a mixed lymphocyte reaction culture, collected before transplantation. Indicated subset: CFSE-low proliferating T cells sorted from approximately 6-day pre-transplant mixed lymphocyte reaction (GvH or HvG direction). Here the CDR3 reads CASSTRDRGGNEQFF. CDR3 coding DNA: TGTGCCAGCAGCACGAGGGACCGGGGAGGGAATGAGCAGTTCTTC.